The 8 T cell receptor beta chains below come from one sample, sequenced in a study of T cell repertoires in cytomegalovirus infection. Via MiXCR, TCRdb re-called the reads, giving one row per CDR3 protein. The top ten clones hold under 3.5% of a sample with over 150,000 distinct CDR3 sequences, roughly a fifth of them seen once. Specimen: PBMCs. These receptors were taken from a human donor in good health (CMV status not recorded). Some clones in this sample may be carry-over from other donors' samples.

This clonotype was detected only a few times. The chain couples TRBV7-6 to TRBJ2-1; either TRBD1 or TRBD2 may supply D (5 bases each). Germline lookup yields CDR1 SGHVS and CDR2 FNYEAQ. The CDR3 runs 17 residues. Between the trimmed V and J ends, which lost 1 base and 0 bases, there was a span of 13 bases. CDR3 DNA: TGTGCCAGCAGCTTAGGATCGTCGGGACCCTCCTACAATGAGCAGTTCTTC. Residues: CASSLGSSGPSYNEQFF. Drawing the rest from reference TRBV7-6 and TRBJ2-1, the complete variable domain is GAGVSQSPRYKVTKRGQDVALRCDPISGHVSLYWYRQALGQGPEFLTYFNYEAQQDKSGLPNDRFSAERPEGSISTLTIQRTEQRDSAMYRCASSLGSSGPSYNEQFFGPGTRLTVL.

In its sample, this clonotype was seen a few times. This chain connects TRBV5-4 to TRBJ1-1, with 7 positions matching TRBD1. With 1 base clipped from V and 0 bases from J, the junction kept 9 bases outside the gene matches. Germline V gene sequence: CDR1 SGHNT, CDR2 YYREEE (reference sequence). The CDR3 covers 17 residues. CDR3 protein: CASSLIWTGDMNTEAFF. The CDR3 coding sequence is TGTGCCAGCAGCTTGATTTGGACAGGCGATATGAACACTGAAGCTTTCTTT.

The rearrangement links TRBV5-4 to TRBJ2-1, with 9 bases identical to TRBD2. Germline V gives CDR1 SGHNT, CDR2 YYREEE (reference sequence). J gave up 4 bases and V 0 bases, and 2 bases lay outside the gene matches. This CDR3 comprises 15 residues. The CDR3: CASSLGREGYNEQFF. Written as DNA, the CDR3 is TGTGCCAGCAGCTTGGGGCGGGAGGGATACAATGAGCAGTTCTTC.

This clonotype was observed at least ten times. The chain is built from TRBV7-9 and TRBJ2-5; D is perhaps TRBD2 (5 bases). V lost 4 bases, J lost 5 bases, and 11 bases lay in between. The germline V gene encodes CDR1 SEHNR and CDR2 FQNEAQ (reference sequence). This CDR3 is built from 13 residues. The CDR3 DNA sequence: TGTGCCAGCAGCTCATCGGGGATCGAGACCCAGTACTTC. It translates to CASSSSGIETQYF.

This clonotype showed up just a few times. This chain links TRBV14 with TRBJ1-2; D remains unclear. In germline, CDR1 is SGHDN, CDR2 FVKESK. This CDR3 has 13 amino acids. The germline V and J ends were trimmed by 0 bases and 1 base, with 3 bases remaining between them. CDR3 amino acids: CASSQDLNYGYTF. In DNA, the CDR3 is TGTGCCAGCAGCCAAGACCTTAACTATGGCTACACCTTC.

This chain links TRBV14 with TRBJ2-7; 10 bases agree with TRBD1. Germline loops: CDR1 SGHDN, CDR2 FVKESK. CDR3 length: 16 residues. The junction had 10 bases not matched to a gene; V was cut back by 2 bases and J by 6 bases. The chain's CDR3 is CASSQFPPGQGSEQYF. The CDR3 bases are TGTGCCAGCAGCCAATTTCCTCCGGGACAGGGGAGCGAGCAGTACTTC.

This clonotype has at least ten counts. This chain links TRBV7-2 with TRBJ2-7; weak D call: TRBD1 (8 bases). This CDR3 comprises 15 residues. V gave up 4 bases and J gave up 5 bases, with 18 bases separating them. Germline V gene lookup returns CDR1 SGHTA and CDR2 FQGNSA. CDR3: CASSSRGGQDNEQYF. The CDR3 coding sequence is TGTGCCAGCAGCTCTAGGGGGGGACAGGATAACGAGCAGTACTTC. Full variable domain (remainder filled in from reference TRBV7-2 and TRBJ2-7): GAGVSQSPSNKVTEKGKDVELRCDPISGHTALYWYRQSLGQGLEFLIYFQGNSAPDKSGLPSDRFSAERTGGSVSTLTIQRTQQEDSAVYLCASSSRGGQDNEQYFGPGTRLTVT.

V usage is TRBV7-8 and J usage is TRBJ2-1; 10 nucleotides line up with TRBD2. Germline CDR1 reads SGHVS; CDR2 reads FQNEAQ. V lost 5 bases and J lost 8; bases outside the gene matches: 9. The CDR3 sequence is 15 residues long. The CDR3 region is CASSGGLALSHEQFF. CDR3 bases: TGTGCCAGCAGCGGGGGACTAGCGTTAAGCCATGAGCAGTTCTTC. Full variable domain (remainder filled in from reference TRBV7-8 and TRBJ2-1): GAGVSQSPRYKVAKRGQDVALRCDPISGHVSLFWYQQALGQGPEFLTYFQNEAQLDKSGLPSDRFFAERPEGSVSTLKIQRTQQEDSAVYLCASSGGLALSHEQFFGPGTRLTVL.